One and the same sample provided the 26 T cell receptor beta chains below, sequenced in a study of cytomegalovirus exposure and HLA in healthy donors (dated by TCRdb to 2016 to 2017). To prepare the library, the immunoSEQ multiplex PCR assay was applied. The multiplex PCR relied on a mix of 60 forward primers for TCR Vbeta segments and 13 reverse primers for TCR Jbeta segments. Held by TCRdb, this immuneACCESS table contains in-frame sequences only and omits some clones. Under half of the omission traces to an unresolved V gene where checked; the cause of the rest is unknown. The sample yields 130,000 or so clones; 77% were counted once. Of the sample, 4% to 5% is held by the ten largest clones. Sequenced: PBMCs. These receptors all stem from a male donor in good health and CMV-seropositive.

The gene calls are TRBV9 and TRBJ2-7; possible D gene TRBD1, 6 bases. The CDR3 consists of 14 residues. Germline loops: CDR1 SGDLS, CDR2 YYNGEE. V was pared by 3 bases and J by 1 base, with 11 bases between. The CDR3: CASSEQGYSYEQYF. CDR3 DNA: TGTGCCAGCAGCGAACAGGGTTATTCCTACGAGCAGTACTTC.

This clone was counted once. The chain couples TRBV5-1 to TRBJ1-2; 10 bases match TRBD1. The germline gives CDR1 SGHRS, CDR2 YFSETQ. J lost 2 bases, V lost 3 bases, and 10 bases had no gene match. The CDR3 spans 17 residues. The CDR3 coding sequence is TGCGCCAGCAGCTATTCGGACAGGGGGGATACGAACTATGGCTACACCTTC. As protein: CASSYSDRGDTNYGYTF.

The chain joins TRBV5-8 to TRBJ1-1; the match to TRBD1 covers 8 bases. In germline, CDR1 is SGHTS, CDR2 YDEGEE. J was trimmed by 3 bases and V by 0 bases; bases with no gene match: 10. The CDR3 is made up of 17 amino acids. The CDR3 reads CASSLAGAGGAYTEAFF. The CDR3 nucleotides are TGTGCCAGCAGCTTGGCCGGAGCAGGGGGCGCGTACACTGAAGCTTTCTTT.

The chain couples TRBV6-1 to TRBJ1-3; 7 bases agree with TRBD1. The CDR3 is 15 residues long. CDR1 is MNHNS and CDR2 is SASEGT in the germline V gene. Losses at the gene ends were 0 bases for V and 4 bases for J; bases not matched to a gene: 3. Written as DNA, the CDR3 is TGTGCCAGCAGTGAAGCACAGGGGAGAGGAAACACCATATATTTT. It encodes CASSEAQGRGNTIYF.

CDR3 sequence: CASSNPSGSGDTQYF. Written as DNA, the CDR3 is TGCGCCAGCAGCAATCCTAGCGGGAGTGGAGATACGCAGTATTTT. V usage is TRBV5-1 and J usage is TRBJ2-3, with 10 nucleotides matching TRBD2. Germline CDR1 reads SGHRS; CDR2 reads YFSETQ. J was trimmed by 5 bases and V by 4 bases; bases with no gene match: 7. The CDR3 spans 15 residues. The full variable domain, with the rest looked up from reference TRBV5-1 and TRBJ2-3, is KAGVTQTPRYLIKTRGQQVTLSCSPISGHRSVSWYQQTPGQGLQFLFEYFSETQRNKGNFPGRFSGRQFSNSRSEMNVSTLELGDSALYLCASSNPSGSGDTQYFGPGTRLTVL.

This clone was recorded a few times. The rearrangement joins TRBV4-2 to TRBJ1-1; D is undetermined. The CDR3 loop spans 15 amino acids. In germline, CDR1 is LGHNA, CDR2 YNFKEQ. The V end was cut by 0 bases, the J end by 5 bases, with 13 bases between. DNA for the CDR3: TGTGCCAGCAGCCAAGATTTAATAACAGCAACTGAAGCTTTCTTT. Protein sequence: CASSQDLITATEAFF.

This clone was observed a handful of times. The junction departs from the called germline gene at one end, perhaps through a read error. This chain connects TRBV7-9 to TRBJ1-6; D perhaps matches TRBD1 (6 bases). The CDR3 is 16 residues long. Germline assignment: CDR1 SEHNR and CDR2 FQNEAQ (reference sequence). CDR3 sequence: CSSSPWQGGGNSPLHF. The CDR3 DNA is TGTTCCAGCAGCCCCTGGCAGGGAGGGGGTAATTCACCCCTCCACTTT.

This chain links TRBV6-5 with TRBJ1-3, with a possible D match to TRBD1 (6 bases). Germline lookup yields CDR1 MNHEY and CDR2 SVGAGI. The CDR3 loop spans 15 amino acids. V was cut by 6 bases and J by 3 bases, with 15 bases left in between. CDR3 loop: CASSTALQGGNTIYF. In DNA, the CDR3 is TGTGCCAGCAGCACGGCCTTACAGGGTGGAAACACCATATATTTT.

The chain is built from TRBV27 and TRBJ1-5; 9 bases agree with TRBD1. This CDR3 comprises 18 residues. Germline V gene data show CDR1 as MNHEY and CDR2 as SMNVEV (reference sequence). Losses at the gene ends were 6 bases for V and 2 bases for J; bases not matched to a gene: 14. CDR3 protein: CASSGGRQGERGNQPQHF. CDR3 in DNA: TGTGCCAGCAGCGGGGGAAGACAGGGGGAAAGGGGCAATCAGCCCCAGCATTTT.

The chain carries TRBV7-2 and TRBJ2-1; D not resolved. V was trimmed by 1 base and J by 3 bases, leaving 10 bases between them. Per germline, CDR1 SGHTA and CDR2 FQGNSA. The CDR3 runs 15 residues. The chain's CDR3 is CASSLDVSFYNEQFF. In DNA, the CDR3 is TGTGCCAGCAGCTTAGACGTTAGCTTCTACAATGAGCAGTTCTTC.

V usage is TRBV29-1 and J usage is TRBJ1-1; D gene uncertain. The CDR3 has 12 amino acids. With 6 bases removed from V and 7 bases from J, the gap between germline ends came to 15 bases. Germline assignment: CDR1 SQVTM and CDR2 ANQGSEA. CDR3 sequence reads: CSVPLGMGEAFF. For the CDR3, the DNA is TGCAGCGTCCCCCTAGGTATGGGTGAAGCTTTCTTT.

V and J are TRBV10-2 and TRBJ1-5; possibly TRBD1 for D (5 bases). Germline V lookup: CDR1 WSHSY, CDR2 SAAADI. The CDR3 has 13 residues. Trimming removed 6 bases from V and 5 bases from J, with 11 bases in between. The CDR3 region is CASRRTGDQPQHF. As DNA, the CDR3 is TGCGCCAGCAGAAGGACGGGGGATCAGCCCCAGCATTTT.

This clone was observed once. This chain uses TRBV6-1 with TRBJ2-7; no clear D gene. Between the trimmed V and J ends, which lost 4 bases and 1 base, there was a span of 11 bases. There are 14 residues in the CDR3. In germline, CDR1 is MNHNS, CDR2 SASEGT. The CDR3 protein is CASSVGPASYEQYF. Here the CDR3 DNA reads TGTGCCAGCAGTGTGGGTCCAGCGTCCTACGAGCAGTACTTC.

This clone was counted only a few times. This chain links TRBV2 with TRBJ1-5; a weak D match, TRBD1 (5 bases). V was shortened by 5 bases and J by 0 bases, with 11 bases between the two germline ends. The CDR3 has 15 amino acids. CDR1 and CDR2 from the germline V gene are SNHLY and FYNNEI. CDR3 sequence: CASSKGLTSNQPQHF. CDR3 nucleotide sequence: TGTGCCAGCAGTAAGGGACTGACTAGCAATCAGCCCCAGCATTTT.

The chain combines TRBV6-6 with TRBJ1-2; D is possibly TRBD1 (6 bases). V shed 6 bases and J shed 3 bases, with 14 bases lying between them. The CDR3 covers 14 residues. The germline V gene has CDR1 MNHNY and CDR2 SVGAGI (reference sequence). The CDR3 loop reads CASRSGGTDYGYTF. In nucleotides, the CDR3 is TGTGCCAGCAGGTCGGGGGGCACGGACTATGGCTACACCTTC.

This chain connects TRBV15 to TRBJ1-2; 9 positions match TRBD1. The CDR3 is 15 residues long. Germline V gene lookup returns CDR1 LNHNV and CDR2 YYDKDF (reference sequence). J was trimmed by 6 bases and V by 1 base; bases with no gene match: 6. Written as DNA, the CDR3 is TGTGCCACCAGCAGAGCGGGACAGGGTCAGGATGGCTACACCTTC. Its protein is CATSRAGQGQDGYTF.

The V gene is TRBV4-1, the J gene TRBJ1-4; 11 bases match TRBD1. V trimming: 2 bases; J trimming: 7 bases; junction bases outside the gene matches: 3. Germline assignment: CDR1 MGHRA and CDR2 YSYEKL. The CDR3 covers 15 residues. The CDR3 DNA reads TGCGCCAGCAGCCAATTGGGGACAGGGGGTGAAAAACTGTTTTTT. Translation gives CASSQLGTGGEKLFF.

The CDR3 nucleotides read TGTGCCAGCAGCGCCGGGACATCCGCCCGCCGGCATTTT. Amino acid sequence: CASSAGTSARRHF. V and J are TRBV27 and TRBJ1-5, with D possibly being TRBD1 (6 bases). Germline CDR1 and CDR2: MNHEY and SMNVEV (reference sequence). V shed 6 bases and J shed 15 bases, with 21 bases lying between them. The CDR3 has 13 amino acids.

The V call is TRBV6-1, the J call TRBJ2-7; 9 bases are a match to TRBD2. The CDR3 spans 14 residues. The junction had 6 bases not matched to a gene; V was cut back by 6 bases and J by 3 bases. Germline CDR1 reads MNHNS; CDR2 reads SASEGT. CDR3 loop: CASSVSGSDYEQYF. The CDR3 DNA sequence: TGTGCCAGCAGCGTTAGCGGGAGCGACTACGAGCAGTACTTC.

This chain connects TRBV5-4 to TRBJ2-3; 9 bases match TRBD2. CDR1 is SGHNT and CDR2 is YYREEE in the germline V gene (reference sequence). This CDR3 contains 12 residues. The junction had 9 bases not matched to a gene; V was cut back by 4 bases and J by 15 bases. CDR3 bases: TGTGCCAGCAGCACCCGCGGGGGGGCCTACTATTTT. It specifies CASSTRGGAYYF.

J is TRBJ2-5 and V is TRBV7-2; 7 bases are shared with TRBD2. The ends lost 7 bases at V and 4 bases at J; junction bases unmatched: 9. In germline, CDR1 is SGHTA, CDR2 FQGNSA. The CDR3 loop spans 14 amino acids. CDR3 nucleotide sequence: TGTGCCAGCACCACGGGGAGGGTTTTAGAGACCCAGTACTTC. Amino acid sequence: CASTTGRVLETQYF. Full variable domain (missing parts from reference TRBV7-2 and TRBJ2-5): GAGVSQSPSNKVTEKGKDVELRCDPISGHTALYWYRQSLGQGLEFLIYFQGNSAPDKSGLPSDRFSAERTGGSVSTLTIQRTQQEDSAVYLCASTTGRVLETQYFGPGTRLLVL.

This sequence joins TRBV10-1 and TRBJ1-6, with D unclear. The CDR3 spans 16 residues. V was clipped by 5 bases and J by 2 bases, with 13 bases between them. The germline V gene encodes CDR1 WNHNN and CDR2 SYGVQD (reference sequence). The CDR3 DNA is TGCGCCAGCAGTCCCACAGCTATAACCTATAATTCACCCCTCCACTTT. Amino acids: CASSPTAITYNSPLHF.

The chain couples TRBV4-2 to TRBJ2-5, with 8 bases aligning to TRBD1. The CDR3 spans 14 residues. Looked up from germline, CDR1 is LGHNA and CDR2 is YNFKEQ. V dropped 2 bases and J dropped 3; count of bases not matched to a gene: 2. The CDR3 is CASSQPTGEETQYF. CDR3 in DNA: TGTGCCAGCAGCCAACCGACAGGGGAAGAGACCCAGTACTTC.

The V gene is TRBV19, the J gene TRBJ1-1; D uncertain. Germline loops: CDR1 LNHDA, CDR2 SQIVND (reference sequence). CDR3 length equals 13 residues. V lost 0 bases to trimming and J lost 12 bases, with 14 bases between them. This CDR3 is CASSIDGHGKTFF. As DNA, the CDR3 is TGTGCCAGTAGTATAGATGGGCATGGAAAAACTTTCTTT.

The CDR3 protein is CATSRRVGGPGELFF. The CDR3 DNA follows: TGTGCCACCAGCCGGCGGGTAGGCGGGCCCGGGGAGCTGTTTTTT. The chain uses TRBV15 and TRBJ2-2; TRBD2 is a possible D gene (5 bases). Trimming took 5 bases from V and 6 from J, leaving 16 bases between them. The CDR3 covers 15 residues. Germline V CDR1 and CDR2: LNHNV, YYDKDF (reference sequence).

The chain carries TRBV29-1 and TRBJ2-2, with TRBD2 identical over 8 bases. Germline CDR1 is SQVTM and CDR2 is ANQGSEA. The CDR3 has 14 amino acids. V was pared by 6 bases and J by 2 bases, with 5 bases of the junction left unmatched. The CDR3 here is CSVRLAGNTGELFF. CDR3 DNA sequence: TGCAGCGTGAGGCTAGCGGGTAACACCGGGGAGCTGTTTTTT.